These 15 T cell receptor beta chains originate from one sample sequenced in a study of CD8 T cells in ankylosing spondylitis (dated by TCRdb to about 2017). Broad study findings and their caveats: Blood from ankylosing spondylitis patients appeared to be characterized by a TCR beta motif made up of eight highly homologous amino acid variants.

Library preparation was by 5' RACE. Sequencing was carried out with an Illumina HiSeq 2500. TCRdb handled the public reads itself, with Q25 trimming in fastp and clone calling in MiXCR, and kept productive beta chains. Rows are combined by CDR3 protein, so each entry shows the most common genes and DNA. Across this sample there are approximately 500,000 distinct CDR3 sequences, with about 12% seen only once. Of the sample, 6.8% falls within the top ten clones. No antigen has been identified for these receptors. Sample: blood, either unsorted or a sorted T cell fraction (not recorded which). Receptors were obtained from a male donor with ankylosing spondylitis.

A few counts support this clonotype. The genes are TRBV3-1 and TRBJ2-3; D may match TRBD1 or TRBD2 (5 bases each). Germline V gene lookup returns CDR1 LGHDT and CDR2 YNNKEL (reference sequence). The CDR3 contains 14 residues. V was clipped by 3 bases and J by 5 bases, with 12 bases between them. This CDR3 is CASSHRAEGDTQYF. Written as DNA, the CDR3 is TGTGCCAGCAGCCACAGGGCCGAGGGAGATACGCAGTATTTT.

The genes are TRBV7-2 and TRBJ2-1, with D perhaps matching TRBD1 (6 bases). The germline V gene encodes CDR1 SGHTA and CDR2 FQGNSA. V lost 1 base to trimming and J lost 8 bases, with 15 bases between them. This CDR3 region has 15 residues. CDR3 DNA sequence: TGTGCCAGCAGCTTAGGGCAGGGGAGACAATATGAGCAGTTCTTC. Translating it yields CASSLGQGRQYEQFF. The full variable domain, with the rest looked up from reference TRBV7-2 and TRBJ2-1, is GAGVSQSPSNKVTEKGKDVELRCDPISGHTALYWYRQSLGQGLEFLIYFQGNSAPDKSGLPSDRFSAERTGGSVSTLTIQRTQQEDSAVYLCASSLGQGRQYEQFFGPGTRLTVL.

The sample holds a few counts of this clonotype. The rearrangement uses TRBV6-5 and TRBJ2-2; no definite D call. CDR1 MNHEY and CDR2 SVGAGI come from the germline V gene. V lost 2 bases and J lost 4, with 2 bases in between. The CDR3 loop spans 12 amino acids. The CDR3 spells CASSYPTGELFF. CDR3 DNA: TGTGCCAGCAGTTACCCCACCGGGGAGCTGTTTTTT.

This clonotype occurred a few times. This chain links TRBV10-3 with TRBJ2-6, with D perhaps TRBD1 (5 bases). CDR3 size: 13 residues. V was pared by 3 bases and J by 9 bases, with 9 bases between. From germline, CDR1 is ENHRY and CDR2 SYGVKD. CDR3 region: CAISEGVDNVLTF. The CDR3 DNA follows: TGTGCCATCAGTGAAGGGGTGGACAACGTCCTGACTTTC.

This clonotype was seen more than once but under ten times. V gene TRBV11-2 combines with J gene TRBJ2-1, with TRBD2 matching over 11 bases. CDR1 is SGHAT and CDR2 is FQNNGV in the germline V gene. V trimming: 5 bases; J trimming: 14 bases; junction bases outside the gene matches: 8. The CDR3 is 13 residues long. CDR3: CASSPNLAGGEFF. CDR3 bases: TGTGCCAGCAGCCCAAATCTAGCGGGAGGCGAGTTCTTC.

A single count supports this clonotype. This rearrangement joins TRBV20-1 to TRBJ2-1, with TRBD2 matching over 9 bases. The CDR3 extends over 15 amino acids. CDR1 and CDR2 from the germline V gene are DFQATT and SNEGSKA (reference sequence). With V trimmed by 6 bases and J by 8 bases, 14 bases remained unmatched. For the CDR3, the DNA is TGCAGTGCGGCTTTCGCGGGAGGGAGGGGCCATGAGCAGTTCTTC. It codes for CSAAFAGGRGHEQFF.

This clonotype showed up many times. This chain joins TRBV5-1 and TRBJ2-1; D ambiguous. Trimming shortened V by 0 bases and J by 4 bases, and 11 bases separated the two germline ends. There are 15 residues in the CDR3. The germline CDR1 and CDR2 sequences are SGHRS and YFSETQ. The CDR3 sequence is CASSLDSSIYNEQFF. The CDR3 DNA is TGCGCCAGCAGCTTGGACAGCTCTATTTACAATGAGCAGTTCTTC.

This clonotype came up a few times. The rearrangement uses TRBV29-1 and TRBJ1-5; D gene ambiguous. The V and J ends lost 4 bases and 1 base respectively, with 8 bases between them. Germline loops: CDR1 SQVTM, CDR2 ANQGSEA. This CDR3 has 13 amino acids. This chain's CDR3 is CSVVVRSNQPQHF. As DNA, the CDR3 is TGCAGCGTTGTGGTGAGGAGCAATCAGCCCCAGCATTTT.

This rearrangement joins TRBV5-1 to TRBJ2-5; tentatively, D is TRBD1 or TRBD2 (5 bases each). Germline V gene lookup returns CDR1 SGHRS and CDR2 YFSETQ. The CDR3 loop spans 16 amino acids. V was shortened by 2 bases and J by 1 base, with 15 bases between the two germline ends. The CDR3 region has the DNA TGCGCCAGCAGCTTAGGTGAGGGACCCATCCAAGAGACCCAGTACTTC. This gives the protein CASSLGEGPIQETQYF.

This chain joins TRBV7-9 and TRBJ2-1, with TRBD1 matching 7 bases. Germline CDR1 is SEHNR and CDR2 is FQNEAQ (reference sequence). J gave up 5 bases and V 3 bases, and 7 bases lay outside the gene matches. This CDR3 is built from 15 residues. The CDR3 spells CASSFYRGSNNEQFF. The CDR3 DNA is TGTGCCAGCAGCTTTTACAGGGGCAGTAACAATGAGCAGTTCTTC.

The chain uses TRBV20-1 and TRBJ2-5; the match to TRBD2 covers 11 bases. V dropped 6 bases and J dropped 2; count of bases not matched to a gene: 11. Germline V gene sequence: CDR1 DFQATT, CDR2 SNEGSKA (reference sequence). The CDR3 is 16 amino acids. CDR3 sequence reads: CSATSKTSGIQETQYF. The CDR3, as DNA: TGCAGTGCCACTTCTAAGACTAGCGGGATACAAGAGACCCAGTACTTC.

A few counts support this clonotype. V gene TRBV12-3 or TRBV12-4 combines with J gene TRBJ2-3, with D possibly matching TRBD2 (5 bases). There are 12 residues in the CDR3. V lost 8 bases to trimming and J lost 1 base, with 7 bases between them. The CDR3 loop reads CASFSGTDTQYF. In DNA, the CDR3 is TGTGCCAGCTTTAGCGGCACAGATACGCAGTATTTT.

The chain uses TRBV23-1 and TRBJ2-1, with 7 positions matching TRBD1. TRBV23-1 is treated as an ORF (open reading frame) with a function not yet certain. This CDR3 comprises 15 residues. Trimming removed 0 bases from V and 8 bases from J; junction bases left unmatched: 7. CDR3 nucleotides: TGCGCCAGCAGTCAATCGAGGGACAGTTGTTATGAGCAGTTCTTC. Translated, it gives CASSQSRDSCYEQFF.

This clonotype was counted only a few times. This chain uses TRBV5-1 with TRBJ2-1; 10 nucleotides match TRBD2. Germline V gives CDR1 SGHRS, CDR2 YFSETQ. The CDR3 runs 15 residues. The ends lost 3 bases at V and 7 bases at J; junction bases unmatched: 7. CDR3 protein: CASSSTLAGENEQFF. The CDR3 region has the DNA TGCGCCAGCAGCTCCACCCTAGCGGGAGAAAATGAGCAGTTCTTC.

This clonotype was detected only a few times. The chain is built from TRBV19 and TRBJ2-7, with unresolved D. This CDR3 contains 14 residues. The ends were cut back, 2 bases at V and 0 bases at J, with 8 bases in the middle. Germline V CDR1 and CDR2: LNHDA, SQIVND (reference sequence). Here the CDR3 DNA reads TGTGCCAGTAGTATATACCTCTACTCCTACGAGCAGTACTTC. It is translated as CASSIYLYSYEQYF.